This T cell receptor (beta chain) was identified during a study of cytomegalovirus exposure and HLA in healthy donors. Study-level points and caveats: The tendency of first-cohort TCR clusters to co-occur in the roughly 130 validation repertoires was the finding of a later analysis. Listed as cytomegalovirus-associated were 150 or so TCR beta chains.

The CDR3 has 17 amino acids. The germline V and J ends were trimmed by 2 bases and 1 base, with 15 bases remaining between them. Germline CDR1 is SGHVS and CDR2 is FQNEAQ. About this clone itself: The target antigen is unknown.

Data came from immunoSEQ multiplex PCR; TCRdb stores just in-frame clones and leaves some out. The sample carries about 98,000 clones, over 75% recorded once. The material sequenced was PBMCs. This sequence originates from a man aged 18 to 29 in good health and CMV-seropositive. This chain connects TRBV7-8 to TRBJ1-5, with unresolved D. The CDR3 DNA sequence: TGTGCCAGCAGCTTAAAATCGTCCGGGGAAAGCAATCAGCCCCAGCATTTT. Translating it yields CASSLKSSGESNQPQHF.